These 17 T cell receptor beta chains share one sample of origin, sequenced in a study of neurological immune-mediated disorders. TCRdb redid the calling of the 5' RACE reads with MiXCR, one entry per CDR3 protein. The sample lists some 50,000 distinct CDR3 sequences; about 2% were seen once. The sample consisted of PBMCs. Every receptor here comes from a woman in her thirties or forties with multiple sclerosis.

This clonotype was seen ten or more times. The germline gene is not matched at one end of the junction; a read error may be the cause. This chain joins TRBV14 and TRBJ2-7; D assignment may be TRBD1 or TRBD2 (7 bases each). CDR3 size: 12 residues. Looked up from germline, CDR1 is SGHDN and CDR2 is FVKESK. CDR3 DNA sequence: TGTGCCAGCAGCCTCTGCCAGGGGGGGCACGACTTC. This encodes CASSLCQGGHDF.

This clonotype was detected many times. The rearrangement joins TRBV20-1 to TRBJ1-2; D is ambiguous. Trimming took off 6 bases at V and 0 bases at J, with 11 bases between the two ends. The CDR3 loop spans 13 amino acids. Germline V CDR1 and CDR2: DFQATT, SNEGSKA (reference sequence). The CDR3 DNA reads as TGCAGTGCCTTCAGCGGGGCTAACTATGGCTACACCTTC. This sequence encodes CSAFSGANYGYTF.

In its sample, this clonotype was seen many times. The chain carries TRBV3-1 and TRBJ1-3, with D possibly matching TRBD1 (5 bases). The length of the CDR3 is 18 residues. Looked up from germline, CDR1 is LGHDT and CDR2 is YNNKEL (reference sequence). The V end was cut by 0 bases, the J end by 0 bases, with 15 bases between. The CDR3 bases are TGTGCCAGCAGCCAAGATATCAGCTGGGGGAGCTCTGGAAACACCATATATTTT. It is translated as CASSQDISWGSSGNTIYF.

This clonotype was seen ten or more times. The chain has TRBV20-1 and TRBJ2-7; 7 bases match TRBD1. This CDR3 spans 13 amino acids. Germline CDR1 DFQATT, CDR2 SNEGSKA (reference sequence). The V and J ends lost 3 bases and 0 bases, in that order; junction bases with no gene match: 2. The chain's CDR3 is CSASDRVSYEQYF. The DNA for the CDR3 is TGCAGTGCTAGTGACAGGGTCTCCTACGAGCAGTACTTC.

This clonotype was detected many times. The chain links TRBV20-1 to TRBJ2-7; no definite D call. V gave up 4 bases and J gave up 1 base, with 5 bases separating them. This CDR3 has 11 amino acids. The germline V gene has CDR1 DFQATT and CDR2 SNEGSKA (reference sequence). The CDR3 region is CSAIESYEQYF. CDR3 in DNA: TGCAGTGCTATTGAGTCCTACGAGCAGTACTTC.

This clonotype appeared many times. The CDR3 DNA reads TGCAGTGCTAGACCCGGGACAGGGTACGAGCAGTACTTC. This translates into CSARPGTGYEQYF. The genes are TRBV20-1 and TRBJ2-7, with 9 bases aligning to TRBD1. The CDR3 has 13 amino acids. CDR1 is DFQATT and CDR2 is SNEGSKA in the germline V gene (reference sequence). J gave up 4 bases and V 2 bases, and 3 bases lay outside the gene matches.

This clonotype was recorded at least ten times. The V call is TRBV5-1, the J call TRBJ2-3; 9 nucleotides agree with TRBD1. Germline loops: CDR1 SGHRS, CDR2 YFSETQ. V lost 0 bases, J lost 5 bases, and 7 bases stayed unmatched. The CDR3 is made up of 16 amino acids. CDR3 in DNA: TGCGCCAGCAGCTTGGCCACAGGGGGCGCGGGAGATACGCAGTATTTT. Protein sequence: CASSLATGGAGDTQYF.

This clonotype came up many times. This chain joins TRBV4-1 and TRBJ1-2; D gene uncertain. This CDR3 comprises 14 residues. Germline-derived CDR1 and CDR2 are MGHRA and YSYEKL. V was trimmed by 0 bases and J by 8 bases, leaving 13 bases between them. Written as DNA, the CDR3 is TGCGCCAGCAGCCAAGAGGTCGGATCGTGGGGCTACACCTTC. It encodes CASSQEVGSWGYTF.

This clonotype has a handful of counts. In this CDR3 the conserved last residue, phenylalanine or tryptophan, is missing, so a read error is likely. This rearrangement joins TRBV5-5 to TRBJ1-1; D is unclear. The CDR3 is 13 residues long. Trimming removed 4 bases at V and 6 bases at J, with 13 bases between. Germline V CDR1 and CDR2: SGHKS, YYEKEE (reference sequence). CDR3 DNA sequence: TGTGCCAGCAGCCTCCTTCCGCAGGCTGAAGCTTTCTGT. It codes for CASSLLPQAEAFC.

This clonotype came up many times. The V gene is TRBV20-1, the J gene TRBJ2-2, with 8 bases aligning to TRBD1. This CDR3 spans 13 amino acids. Losses at the gene ends were 5 bases for V and 7 bases for J; bases not matched to a gene: 6. Germline V gene sequence: CDR1 DFQATT, CDR2 SNEGSKA (reference sequence). The CDR3 DNA reads as TGCAGTGCTGTTGGACAGGGAAACGGGGAGCTGTTTTTT. Residues: CSAVGQGNGELFF.

The chain has TRBV5-1 and TRBJ1-2; no definite D call. V lost 8 bases, J lost 4 bases, and 15 bases lay in between. Per the germline V gene, CDR1 is SGHRS and CDR2 is YFSETQ. The CDR3 length is 13 residues. CDR3 nucleotide sequence: TGCGCCAGTAGCCCCTCGGGATCCTATGGCTACACCTTC. It is translated as CASSPSGSYGYTF. Full variable domain (missing parts from reference TRBV5-1 and TRBJ1-2): KAGVTQTPRYLIKTRGQQVTLSCSPISGHRSVSWYQQTPGQGLQFLFEYFSETQRNKGNFPGRFSGRQFSNSRSEMNVSTLELGDSALYLCASSPSGSYGYTFGSGTRLTVV.

This clonotype was recorded at least ten times. J is TRBJ2-3 and V is TRBV20-1; D ambiguous. Germline V CDR1 and CDR2: DFQATT, SNEGSKA (reference sequence). The CDR3 has 13 residues. Deletions cut 7 bases from V and 2 bases from J, with 13 bases between. CDR3 coding DNA: TGCAGTGTTCCGGGCAGGACCACAGATACGCAGTATTTT. Encoded protein: CSVPGRTTDTQYF.

In its sample, this clonotype was seen many times. V gene TRBV20-1 combines with J gene TRBJ2-5; D is perhaps TRBD2 (5 bases). CDR1 and CDR2 from the germline V gene are DFQATT and SNEGSKA (reference sequence). CDR3 length equals 14 residues. V shed 5 bases and J shed 1 base, with 14 bases lying between them. The CDR3 coding sequence is TGCAGTGCTCCAAGCGGAGGCCGCCAAGAGACCCAGTACTTC. As protein: CSAPSGGRQETQYF.

At least ten counts were recorded for this clonotype. This chain connects TRBV23-1 to TRBJ2-3; TRBD2 might be the D (5 bases). TRBV23-1 is designated an ORF whose function remains uncertain. The CDR3 extends over 12 amino acids. V was shortened by 6 bases and J by 4 bases, with 8 bases between the two germline ends. CDR3: CASSQRPDTQYF. CDR3 nucleotides: TGCGCCAGCAGCCAGCGGCCAGATACGCAGTATTTT.

This clonotype was detected ten times or more. V and J are TRBV5-8 and TRBJ2-3; the D gene is possibly TRBD2 (7 bases). This CDR3 has 16 amino acids. Germline V gene sequence: CDR1 SGHTS, CDR2 YDEGEE. V dropped 0 bases and J dropped 2 bases, with 13 bases sitting between them. The CDR3 loop reads CASSLDAGALTDTQYF. The CDR3 bases are TGTGCCAGCAGCTTGGATGCGGGGGCGCTCACAGATACGCAGTATTTT.

In its sample, this clonotype was seen many times. V gene TRBV12-3 or TRBV12-4 combines with J gene TRBJ2-3; D perhaps matches TRBD1 (5 bases). The V end lost 4 bases, the J end lost 0 bases, and 8 bases lay between the germline ends. The CDR3 sequence is 14 residues long. CDR3 region: CASSYQGSTDTQYF. In DNA, the CDR3 is TGTGCCAGCAGTTATCAGGGAAGCACAGATACGCAGTATTTT.

This clonotype was found many times. The V and J genes are TRBV5-1 and TRBJ1-2; TRBD1 matches 7 bases. The CDR3 is 14 residues long. V lost 3 bases and J lost 7; bases outside the gene matches: 9. Germline V lookup: CDR1 SGHRS, CDR2 YFSETQ. CDR3 in amino acids: CASSSTNQGGGYTF. As DNA, the CDR3 is TGCGCCAGCAGCTCCACCAACCAGGGGGGTGGCTACACCTTC.